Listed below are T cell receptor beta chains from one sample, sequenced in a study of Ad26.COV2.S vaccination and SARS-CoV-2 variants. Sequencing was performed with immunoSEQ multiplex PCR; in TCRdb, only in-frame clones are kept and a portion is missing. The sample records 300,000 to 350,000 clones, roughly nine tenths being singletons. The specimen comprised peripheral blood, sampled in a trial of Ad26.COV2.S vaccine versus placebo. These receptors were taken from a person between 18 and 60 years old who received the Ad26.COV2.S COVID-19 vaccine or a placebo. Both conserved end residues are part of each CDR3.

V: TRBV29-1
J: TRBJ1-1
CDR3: CSVERHLNTEAFF

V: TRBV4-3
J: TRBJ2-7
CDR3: CASSQVPSGGPNEQYF

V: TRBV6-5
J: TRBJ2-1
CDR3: CASSLAGGGEQFF

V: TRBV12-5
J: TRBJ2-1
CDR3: CASGLVVGGYNEQFF

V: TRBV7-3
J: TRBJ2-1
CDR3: CASSPTGQKSLFQFF

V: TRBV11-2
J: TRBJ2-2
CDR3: CASSLENTGELFF

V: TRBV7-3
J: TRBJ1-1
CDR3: CASSLNRAATEAFF

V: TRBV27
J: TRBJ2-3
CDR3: CASSLTSTDTQYF

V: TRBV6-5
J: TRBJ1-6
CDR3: CASVGDSSYNSPLHF

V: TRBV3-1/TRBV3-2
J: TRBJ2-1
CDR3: CASSPPPVGSLYYEQFF

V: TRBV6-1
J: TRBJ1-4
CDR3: CASSVDRQLAYEKLFF

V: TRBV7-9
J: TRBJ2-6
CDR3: CASSFGYSGANVLTF

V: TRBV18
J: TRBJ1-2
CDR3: CASSRPRTHYYGYTF

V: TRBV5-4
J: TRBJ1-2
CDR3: CASSLGQGAGYTF

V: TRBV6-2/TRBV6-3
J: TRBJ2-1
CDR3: CASSPHGRIQAGGNANEQFF

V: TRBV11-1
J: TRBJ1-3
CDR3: CASSHGQGSGNTIYF

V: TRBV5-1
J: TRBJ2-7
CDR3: CASSPGADRPYEQYF

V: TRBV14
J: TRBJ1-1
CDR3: CASSPYRKDEAFF

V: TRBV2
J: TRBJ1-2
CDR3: CASSERTTVSRDGYTF

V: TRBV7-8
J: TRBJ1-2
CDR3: CASSLEGTFFSSGYTF

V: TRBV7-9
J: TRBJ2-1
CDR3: CASSDLLATSGGEQFF

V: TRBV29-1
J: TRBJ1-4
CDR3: CSVEVWGEHPATNEKLFF

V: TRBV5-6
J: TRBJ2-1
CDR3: CASSLAGGFEQFF

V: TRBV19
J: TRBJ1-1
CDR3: CASSSGGKLEAFF

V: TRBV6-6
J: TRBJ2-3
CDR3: CASSPVARDLPVPFADTQYF

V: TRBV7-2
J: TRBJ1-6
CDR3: CASSLETGDNSPLHF

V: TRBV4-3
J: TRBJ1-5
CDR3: CASSQDEGRGEPQHF

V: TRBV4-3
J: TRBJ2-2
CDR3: CASSQAGQGARTGELFF

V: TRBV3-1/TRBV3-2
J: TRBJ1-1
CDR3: CASSLSTTGTGPAFF

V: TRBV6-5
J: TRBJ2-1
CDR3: CASSLGTASNEQFF

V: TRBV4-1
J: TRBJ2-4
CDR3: CASSQDREKLAKNIQYF